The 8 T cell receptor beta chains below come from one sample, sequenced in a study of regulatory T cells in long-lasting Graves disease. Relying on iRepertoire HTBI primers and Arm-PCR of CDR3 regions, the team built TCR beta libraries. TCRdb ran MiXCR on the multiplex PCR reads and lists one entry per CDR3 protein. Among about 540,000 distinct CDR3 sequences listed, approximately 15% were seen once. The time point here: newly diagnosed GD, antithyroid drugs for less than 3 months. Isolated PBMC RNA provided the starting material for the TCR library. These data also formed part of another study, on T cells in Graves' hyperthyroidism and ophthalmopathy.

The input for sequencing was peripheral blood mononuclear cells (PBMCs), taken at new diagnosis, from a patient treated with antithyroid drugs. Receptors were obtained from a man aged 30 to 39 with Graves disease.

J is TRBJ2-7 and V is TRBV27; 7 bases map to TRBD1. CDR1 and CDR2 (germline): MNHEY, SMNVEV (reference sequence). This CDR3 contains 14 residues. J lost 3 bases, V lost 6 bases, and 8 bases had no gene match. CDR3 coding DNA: TGTGCCAGCAGACCACGGACAGGCGACTACGAGCAGTACTTC. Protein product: CASRPRTGDYEQYF.

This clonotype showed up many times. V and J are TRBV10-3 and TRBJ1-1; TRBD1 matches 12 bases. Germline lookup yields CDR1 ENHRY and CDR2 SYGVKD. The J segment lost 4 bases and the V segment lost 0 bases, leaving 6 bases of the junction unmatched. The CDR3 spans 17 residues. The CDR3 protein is CAISESGTGGTGTEAFF. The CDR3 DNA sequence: TGTGCCATCAGTGAGTCGGGGACAGGGGGCACGGGCACTGAAGCTTTCTTT.

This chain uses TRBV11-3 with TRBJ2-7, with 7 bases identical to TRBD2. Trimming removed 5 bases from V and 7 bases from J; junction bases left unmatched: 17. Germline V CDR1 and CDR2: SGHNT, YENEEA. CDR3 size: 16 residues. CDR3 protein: CASSTGGTGELGEQYF. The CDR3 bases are TGTGCCAGCAGCACCGGGGGGACCGGGGAGCTTGGGGAGCAGTACTTC.

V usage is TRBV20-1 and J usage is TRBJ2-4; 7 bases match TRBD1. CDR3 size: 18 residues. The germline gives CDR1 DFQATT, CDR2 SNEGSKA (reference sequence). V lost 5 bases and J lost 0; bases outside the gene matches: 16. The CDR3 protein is CSAEVITGTALAKNIQYF. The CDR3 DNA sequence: TGCAGTGCTGAGGTGATCACCGGGACAGCCCTAGCCAAAAACATTCAGTACTTC.

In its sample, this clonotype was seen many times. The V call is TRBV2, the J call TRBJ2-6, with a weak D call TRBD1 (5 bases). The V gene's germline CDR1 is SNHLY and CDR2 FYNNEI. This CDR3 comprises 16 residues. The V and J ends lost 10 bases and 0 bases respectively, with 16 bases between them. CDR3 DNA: TGTGCCACCTCAGACAGCCCCCGCTCTGGGGCCAACGTCCTGACTTTC. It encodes CATSDSPRSGANVLTF.

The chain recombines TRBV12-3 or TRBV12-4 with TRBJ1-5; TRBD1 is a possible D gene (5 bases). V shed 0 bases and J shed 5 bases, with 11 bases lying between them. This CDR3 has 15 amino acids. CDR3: CASSLAVGLYQPQHF. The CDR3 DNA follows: TGTGCCAGCAGTTTAGCGGTGGGGCTTTATCAGCCCCAGCATTTT.

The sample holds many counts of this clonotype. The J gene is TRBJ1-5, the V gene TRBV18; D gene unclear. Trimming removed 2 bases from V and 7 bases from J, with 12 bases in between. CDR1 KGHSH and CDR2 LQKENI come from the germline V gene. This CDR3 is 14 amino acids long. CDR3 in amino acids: CASSPMPARQPQHF. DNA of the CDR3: TGTGCCAGCTCACCAATGCCAGCAAGACAGCCCCAGCATTTT.

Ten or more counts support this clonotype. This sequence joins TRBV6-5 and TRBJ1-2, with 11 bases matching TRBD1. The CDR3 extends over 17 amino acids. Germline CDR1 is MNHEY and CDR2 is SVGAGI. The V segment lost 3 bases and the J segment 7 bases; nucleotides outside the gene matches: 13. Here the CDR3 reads CASSYNPWGQGERGYTF. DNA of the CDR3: TGTGCCAGCAGTTATAATCCCTGGGGACAGGGGGAACGTGGCTACACCTTC.